This paragraph reports one T cell receptor beta chain. Its antigen is still unknown. The data are from a study of cytomegalovirus exposure and HLA in healthy donors. Study-level background: About 180 million T cells yielded 90 million to 130 million unique TCR beta sequences, as an earlier analysis found.

With 60 Vbeta and 13 Jbeta primers, the PCR was carried out. The data were produced by immunoSEQ multiplex PCR, yet TCRdb's version contains in-frame clones alone and is incomplete. This sample has over 120,000 clones; just under 85% occur once, and the top ten carry approximately 9.7%. Study findings and constraints: Association of 15,000 to 20,000 TCR beta sequences with HLA alleles was found at 0.05 false discovery rate in a later analysis. A later analysis reportedly found fewer N-insertions in an Asian-associated ancestry cluster than the roughly 670-donor mean. In vitro, three CMV-associated chains proved specific for CMV antigens.

This clonotype was sampled from a woman aged 55-69 years in good health and CMV-seropositive. The sequencing sample was made of PBMCs.

CDR3 sequence reads: CASSLDPNYGYTF. The CDR3 DNA sequence: TGTGCCAGCAGCCTAGATCCAAACTATGGCTACACCTTC. The chain joins TRBV7-9 to TRBJ1-2; D not resolved. Germline assignment: CDR1 SEHNR and CDR2 FQNEAQ (reference sequence). Trimming took off 5 bases at V and 2 bases at J, with 9 bases between the two ends. CDR3 length equals 13 residues.